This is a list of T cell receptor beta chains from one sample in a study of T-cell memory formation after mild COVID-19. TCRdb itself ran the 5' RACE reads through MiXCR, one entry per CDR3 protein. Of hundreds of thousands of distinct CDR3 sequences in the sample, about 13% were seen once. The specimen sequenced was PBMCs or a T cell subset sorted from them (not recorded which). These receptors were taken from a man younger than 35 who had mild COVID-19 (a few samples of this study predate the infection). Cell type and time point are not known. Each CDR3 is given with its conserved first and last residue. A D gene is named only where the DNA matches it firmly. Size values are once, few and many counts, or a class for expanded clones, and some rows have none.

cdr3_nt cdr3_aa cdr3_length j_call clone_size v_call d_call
TGTGCCAGCAGTTACGGGCTTATCGACGAGCAGTACTTC CASSYGLIDEQYF 13 TRBJ2-7 NA TRBV6-5 NA
TGTGCCAACGAAGACAGAGCGAACACCGGGGAGCTGTTTTTT CANEDRANTGELFF 14 TRBJ2-2 many TRBV6-5 NA
TGTGCCAGCAGCCTACCTCTAGCGGGGCAAACAGATACGCAGTATTTT CASSLPLAGQTDTQYF 16 TRBJ2-3 few TRBV7-9 TRBD2
TGCAGTGCTCCCTCACTAGCGGGGCTACCCGGGGAGCTGTTTTTT CSAPSLAGLPGELFF 15 TRBJ2-2 many TRBV20-1 TRBD2
TGCAGCGGCGGGACGGGGGGCACCTACGAGCAGTACTTC CSGGTGGTYEQYF 13 TRBJ2-7 few TRBV29-1 NA
TGTGCCAGCAGCGTAGATGGACTAGCGGGGGCCACCTACCAAGAGACCCAGTACTTC CASSVDGLAGATYQETQYF 19 TRBJ2-5 few TRBV9 TRBD2
TGTGCCAGCAGTTGGGGACTAGCGGGGGAAGATACGCAGTATTTT CASSWGLAGEDTQYF 15 TRBJ2-3 few TRBV27 TRBD2
TGCGCCAGCAGCCAACTCGGAGGGACTAACTATGGCTACACCTTC CASSQLGGTNYGYTF 15 TRBJ1-2 many TRBV4-3 NA
TGTGCCAGCAGCTGGAGAGGGGGGCTCAACACTGAAGCTTTCTTT CASSWRGGLNTEAFF 15 TRBJ1-1 NA TRBV5-4 NA
TGTGCCATCTTTCGGGTTGGGGCCAACGTCCTGACTTTC CAIFRVGANVLTF 13 TRBJ2-6 NA TRBV10-3 NA
TGCAGCGTTGATCTCTGGCCACAAGAGACCCAGTACTTC CSVDLWPQETQYF 13 TRBJ2-5 few TRBV29-1 NA
TGTGCCAGCAGCCATGGCCTGGACAGAGGCAATCAGCCCCAGCATTTT CASSHGLDRGNQPQHF 16 TRBJ1-5 once TRBV3-1 NA
TGTGCCACCAGCAGAGCTGAACAGGGGAACACTGAAGCTTTCTTT CATSRAEQGNTEAFF 15 TRBJ1-1 NA TRBV15 NA
TGTGCCAGCAGCACAAGGGACAGGCCTAGGGAGACCCAGTACTTC CASSTRDRPRETQYF 15 TRBJ2-5 NA TRBV7-9 TRBD1
TGTGCCAGCAGTTATAACCCAGGAAACACCATATATTTT CASSYNPGNTIYF 13 TRBJ1-3 NA TRBV6-5 NA
TGTGCCAGCAGTCCGGGCCCAAAGCGGGGGAGCACAGATACGCAGTATTTT CASSPGPKRGSTDTQYF 17 TRBJ2-3 few TRBV6-2/TRBV6-3 TRBD2
TGCGCCAGCAGCCTGGGACTAGCGGGGATAGATACGCAGTATTTT CASSLGLAGIDTQYF 15 TRBJ2-3 NA TRBV5-1 TRBD2
TGCAGTGCGAGGGGGGAGCGGGACTCCTCCTACGAGCAGTACTTC CSARGERDSSYEQYF 15 TRBJ2-7 once TRBV20-1 NA
TGTGCCAGCAGCGGGCCTAGCGGGGGGTTGAATGAGCAGTTCTTC CASSGPSGGLNEQFF 15 TRBJ2-1 NA TRBV7-9 TRBD2
TGTGCTAGTGCGGACTCGTGGGACGAGCAGTACTTC CASADSWDEQYF 12 TRBJ2-7 NA TRBV12-5 NA
TGCAGTGCTAGATCGGGGGCTTCTGGGGCCAACGTCCTGACTTTC CSARSGASGANVLTF 15 TRBJ2-6 many TRBV20-1 NA
TGTGCCAGCACGAAGGGGACCGGGGAGCTGTTTTTT CASTKGTGELFF 12 TRBJ2-2 few TRBV5-8 NA
TGCGCCAGCAGCCAGGGAATGAACACTGAAGCTTTCTTT CASSQGMNTEAFF 13 TRBJ1-1 few TRBV4-3 NA
TGTGCCAGCGGAGTCTTAGCCCCAGAGACCCAGTACTTC CASGVLAPETQYF 13 TRBJ2-5 many TRBV28 NA
TGTGCCAGCAGCCTACGGACTAGCTCACAGTATTTT CASSLRTSSQYF 12 TRBJ2-3 NA TRBV7-2 TRBD2
TGTGCCAGCAGTCGAACCGCCAGTAGCAGCTACACCTTC CASSRTASSSYTF 13 TRBJ1-2 few TRBV5-6 NA
TGTGCCAGCAGCCGACAGGGGTTGAGAGAGACCCAGTACTTC CASSRQGLRETQYF 14 TRBJ2-5 NA TRBV5-6 TRBD1